The 4 T cell receptor beta chains presented below share a single source sample, sequenced in a study of blood T cell repertoires in COVID-19. The assay was immunoSEQ multiplex PCR, and TCRdb's table has in-frame clones only and misses some. The sample gives about 220,000 clones, over 65% of which show up once; about 3.2% is in the top ten. The source material was PBMCs or T cells enriched from blood (not recorded which). The receptor source for this set is a woman aged 55-69 years who had recovered from COVID-19.

V gene TRBV5-8 combines with J gene TRBJ2-2; 8 positions agree with TRBD1. The germline gives CDR1 SGHTS, CDR2 YDEGEE. This CDR3 is 14 amino acids long. The trim removed 0 bases at V and 7 bases at J, leaving 2 bases unmatched. CDR3 loop: CASSLGTGIGELFF. CDR3 bases: TGTGCCAGCAGCTTGGGGACAGGGATCGGGGAGCTGTTTTTT.

The J gene is TRBJ2-7, the V gene TRBV29-1; TRBD1 matches at 9 bases. After removal of 3 bases from V and 4 bases from J, the junction contained 4 bases not matched to a gene. The CDR3 length is 13 residues. Germline V gene lookup returns CDR1 SQVTM and CDR2 ANQGSEA. The CDR3 DNA is TGCAGCGTTGACGGGACAGGGCAATACGAGCAGTACTTC. It encodes CSVDGTGQYEQYF.

The V gene is TRBV7-9, the J gene TRBJ2-4; possibly TRBD1 for D (5 bases). V lost 5 bases, J lost 0 bases, and 14 bases lay in between. Germline CDR1 reads SEHNR; CDR2 reads FQNEAQ (reference sequence). This CDR3 contains 16 residues. CDR3 nucleotide sequence: TGTGCCAGCAGCCACCTAGACAGTCTAGCCAAAAACATTCAGTACTTC. Translation gives CASSHLDSLAKNIQYF. Filled out from reference TRBV7-9 and TRBJ2-4, the complete variable domain reads DTGVSQNPRHKITKRGQNVTFRCDPISEHNRLYWYRQTLGQGPEFLTYFQNEAQLEKSRLLSDRFSAERPKGSFSTLEIQRTEQGDSAMYLCASSHLDSLAKNIQYFGAGTRLSVL.

This clone was seen just once. The J gene is TRBJ1-4, the V gene TRBV5-1, with 8 bases aligning to TRBD1. Germline CDR1 reads SGHRS; CDR2 reads YFSETQ. V shed 4 bases and J 4 bases; nucleotides not matched to a gene: 6. The CDR3 runs 15 residues. CDR3 DNA: TGCGCCAGCAGCGGGCAGGGGGCCAGTAATGAAAAACTGTTTTTT. It yields the protein CASSGQGASNEKLFF.